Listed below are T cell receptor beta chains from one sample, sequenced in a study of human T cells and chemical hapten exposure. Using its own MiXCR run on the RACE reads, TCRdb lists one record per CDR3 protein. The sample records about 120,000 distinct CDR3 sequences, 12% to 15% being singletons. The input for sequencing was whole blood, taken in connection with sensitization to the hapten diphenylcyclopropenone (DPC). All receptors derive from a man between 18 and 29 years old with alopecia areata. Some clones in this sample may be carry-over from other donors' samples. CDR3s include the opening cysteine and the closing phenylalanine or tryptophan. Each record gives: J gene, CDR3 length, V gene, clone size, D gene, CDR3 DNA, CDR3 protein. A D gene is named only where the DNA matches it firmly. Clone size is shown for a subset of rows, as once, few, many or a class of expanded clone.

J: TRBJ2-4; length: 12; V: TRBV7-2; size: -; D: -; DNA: TGTGCCAGCAGCGCTTTGGTAGACATTCAGTACTTC; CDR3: CASSALVDIQYF
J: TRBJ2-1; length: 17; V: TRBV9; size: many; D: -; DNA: TGTGCCAGCAGCCCTTCGGAAAGGTGGGCAGGGCCTAATGAGCAGTTCTTC; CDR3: CASSPSERWAGPNEQFF
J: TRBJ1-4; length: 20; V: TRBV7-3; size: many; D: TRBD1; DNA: TGTGCCAGTGAACCTAACTATACAGGGGGCGAAAGGTCAACTAATGAAAAACTGTTTTTT; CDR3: CASEPNYTGGERSTNEKLFF
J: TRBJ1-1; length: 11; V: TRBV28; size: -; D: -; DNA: TGTGCCAGCAGTGGCGGGGCAGAAGCTTTCTTT; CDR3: CASSGGAEAFF
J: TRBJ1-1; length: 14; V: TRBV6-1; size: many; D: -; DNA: TGTGCCAGCAGTGATAAGGGGTTCAACACTGAAGCTTTCTTT; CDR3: CASSDKGFNTEAFF
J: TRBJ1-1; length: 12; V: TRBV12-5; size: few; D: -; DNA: TGTGCTAGTGGTTTGGTAATCGGGAAACCTTTCTTT; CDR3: CASGLVIGKPFF
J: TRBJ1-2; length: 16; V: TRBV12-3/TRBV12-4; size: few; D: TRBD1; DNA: TGTGCCAGCAGTTTTCGTGCAGGGGGCGCGGACTATGGCTACACCTTC; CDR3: CASSFRAGGADYGYTF
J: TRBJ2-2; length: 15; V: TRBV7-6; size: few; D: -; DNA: TGTGCCAGCAGCTTAGCGAGGGCTTGGAGCGGGGAGCTGTTTTTT; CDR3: CASSLARAWSGELFF
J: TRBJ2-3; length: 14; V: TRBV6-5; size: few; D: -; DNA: TGTGCCAGCAAAGGGGGATCGGAAACAGATACGCAGTATTTT; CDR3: CASKGGSETDTQYF
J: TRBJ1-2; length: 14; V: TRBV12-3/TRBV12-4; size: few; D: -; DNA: TGTGCCAGCAGTTTCGACGACCGGATAAAGGGCTACACCTTC; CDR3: CASSFDDRIKGYTF
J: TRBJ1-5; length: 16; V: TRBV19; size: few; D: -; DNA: TGTGCCAGTAGTATTTCGGTCGGGGGTAGCAGTCAGCCCCAGCATTTT; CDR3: CASSISVGGSSQPQHF
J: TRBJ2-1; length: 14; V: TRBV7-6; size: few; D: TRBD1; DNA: TGTGCCAGCACCCCCGGGACAGCCTACAATGAGCAGTTCTTC; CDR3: CASTPGTAYNEQFF
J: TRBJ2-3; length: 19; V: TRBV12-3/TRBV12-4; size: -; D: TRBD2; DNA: TGTGCCAGCAGTTCCCCCCGGGGGGGCCTCAATCTTAACACAGATACGCAGTATTTT; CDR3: CASSSPRGGLNLNTDTQYF
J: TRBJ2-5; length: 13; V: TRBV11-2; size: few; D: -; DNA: TGTGCCAGCAGCCCCGGGTTCGGTGAGACCCAGTACTTC; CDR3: CASSPGFGETQYF
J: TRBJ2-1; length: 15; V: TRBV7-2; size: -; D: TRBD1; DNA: TGTGCCAGCAGCTTAGCGGGGACAGAAGACAATGAGCAGTTCTTC; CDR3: CASSLAGTEDNEQFF
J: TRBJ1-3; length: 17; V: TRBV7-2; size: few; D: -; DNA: TGTGCCAGCAGCTTAGTGGGACTCCAGACGGCGGGAAACACCATATATTTT; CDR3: CASSLVGLQTAGNTIYF
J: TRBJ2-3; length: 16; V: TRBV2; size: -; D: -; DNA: TGTGCCAGCAGTGAAGACTACGGGACTAGCACAGATACGCAGTATTTT; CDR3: CASSEDYGTSTDTQYF
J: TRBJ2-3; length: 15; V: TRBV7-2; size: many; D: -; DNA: TGTGCCAGCAGCTTAGGTGGGGTTAGCACAGATACGCAGTATTTT; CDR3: CASSLGGVSTDTQYF
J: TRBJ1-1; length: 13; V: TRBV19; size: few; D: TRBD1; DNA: TGTGCCAGTAGTAGCGACAGGGACACTGAAGCTTTCTTT; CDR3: CASSSDRDTEAFF
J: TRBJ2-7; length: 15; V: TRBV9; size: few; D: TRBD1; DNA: TGTGCCAGCAGCCCCGGGACAGGGCTTCCTTACGAGCAGTACTTC; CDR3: CASSPGTGLPYEQYF
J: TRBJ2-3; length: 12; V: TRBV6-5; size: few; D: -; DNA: TGTGCCAGCAGGCGGGCTGGGGATACGCAGTATTTT; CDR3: CASRRAGDTQYF
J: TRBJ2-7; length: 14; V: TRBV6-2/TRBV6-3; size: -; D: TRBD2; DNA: TGTGCCAGCAGTAACCGACTAGCGAACTACGAGCAGTACTTC; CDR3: CASSNRLANYEQYF
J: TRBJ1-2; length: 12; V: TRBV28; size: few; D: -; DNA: TGTGCCAGCAACAAGATTAACTATGGCTACACCTTC; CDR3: CASNKINYGYTF
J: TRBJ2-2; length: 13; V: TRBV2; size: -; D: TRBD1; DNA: TGTGCCAGCAACCCGGACAGGACCGGGGAGCTGTTTTTT; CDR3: CASNPDRTGELFF
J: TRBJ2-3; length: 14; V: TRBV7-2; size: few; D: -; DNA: TGTGCCAGCAGCAACTGGCTAGCGACAGATACGCAGTATTTT; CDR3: CASSNWLATDTQYF
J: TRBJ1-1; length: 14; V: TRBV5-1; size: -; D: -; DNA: TGCGCCAGCAGCCCTGGACAGACGAACACTGAAGCTTTCTTT; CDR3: CASSPGQTNTEAFF
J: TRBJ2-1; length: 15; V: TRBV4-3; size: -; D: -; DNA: TGCGCCAGCAGCCAAGATAGGGGCGACAGCAATGAGCAGTTCTTC; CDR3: CASSQDRGDSNEQFF
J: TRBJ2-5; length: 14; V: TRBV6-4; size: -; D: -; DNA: TGTGCCAGCAGTGACCGGGCAGGCCAAGAGACCCAGTACTTC; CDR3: CASSDRAGQETQYF
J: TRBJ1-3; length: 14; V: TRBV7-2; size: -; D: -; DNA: TGTGCCAGCAGCTTCAACAGGGATGGAAACACCATATATTTT; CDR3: CASSFNRDGNTIYF
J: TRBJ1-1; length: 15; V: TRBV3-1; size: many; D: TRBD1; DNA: TGTGCCAGCAGCCACGACAGGGGGCGCGGCACTGAAGCTTTCTTT; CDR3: CASSHDRGRGTEAFF
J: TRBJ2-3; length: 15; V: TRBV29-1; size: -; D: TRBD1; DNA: TGCAGCGTCGGCCGGGACAGGGCCAACACAGATACGCAGTATTTT; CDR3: CSVGRDRANTDTQYF
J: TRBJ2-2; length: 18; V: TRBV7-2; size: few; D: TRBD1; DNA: TGTGCCAGCAGCTTAGGGAGGACAGGGGGCGACCCCACCGGGGAGCTGTTTTTT; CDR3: CASSLGRTGGDPTGELFF
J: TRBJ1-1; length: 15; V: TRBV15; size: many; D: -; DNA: TGTGCCACCAGCAGAGGAGGGGCTGATCGCACTGAAGCTTTCTTT; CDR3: CATSRGGADRTEAFF
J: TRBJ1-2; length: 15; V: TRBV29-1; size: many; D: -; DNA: TGCAGCGTTGAAGGGGGTCCAGGGGACGTCTATGGCTACACCTTC; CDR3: CSVEGGPGDVYGYTF
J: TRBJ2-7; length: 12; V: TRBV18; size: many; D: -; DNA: TGTGCCAGCTCACCGTGGCAGGATGAGCAGTACTTC; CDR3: CASSPWQDEQYF
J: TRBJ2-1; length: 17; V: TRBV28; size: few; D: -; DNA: TGTGCCAGCAGTTTATGGGCACCAGGGAGCTCCTACAATGAGCAGTTCTTC; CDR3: CASSLWAPGSSYNEQFF
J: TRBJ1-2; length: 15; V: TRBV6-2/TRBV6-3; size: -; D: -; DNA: TGTGCCAGCAGCCTCGACAGGTCTCCTAGCTATGGCTACACCTTC; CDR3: CASSLDRSPSYGYTF
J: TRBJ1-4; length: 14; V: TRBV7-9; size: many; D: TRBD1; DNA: TGTGCCAGCAGCTTAGTTGGACAGGGGGAAAAACTGTTTTTT; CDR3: CASSLVGQGEKLFF
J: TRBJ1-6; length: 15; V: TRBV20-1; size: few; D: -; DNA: TGCAGTGCTAGAGGGGCCGGGGGCCATAATTCACCCCTCCACTTT; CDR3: CSARGAGGHNSPLHF
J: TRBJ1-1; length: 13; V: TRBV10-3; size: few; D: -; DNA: TGTGCCATCGAGGAGGAAACGGACACTGAAGCTTTCTTT; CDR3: CAIEEETDTEAFF
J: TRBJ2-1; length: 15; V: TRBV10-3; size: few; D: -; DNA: TGTGCCATCAGGGCGGGGGCCAGGACCTACAATGAGCAGTTCTTC; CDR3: CAIRAGARTYNEQFF
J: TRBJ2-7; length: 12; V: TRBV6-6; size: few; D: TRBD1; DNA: TGTGCCAGCAGTTACGGGACAGATGAGCAGTACTTC; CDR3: CASSYGTDEQYF
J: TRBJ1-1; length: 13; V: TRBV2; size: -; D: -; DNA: TGTGCCAGCACCCAGGGACAGAACACTGAAGCTTTCTTT; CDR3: CASTQGQNTEAFF
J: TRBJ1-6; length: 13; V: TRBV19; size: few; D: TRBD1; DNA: TGTGCCAGTAGGGACAGGGGTTATTCACCCCTCCACTTT; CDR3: CASRDRGYSPLHF
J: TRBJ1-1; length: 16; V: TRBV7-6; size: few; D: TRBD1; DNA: TGTGCCAGCAGCTCCCTGGACAGGTCCCAGGTGAAGATAGCTTTCTTT; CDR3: CASSSLDRSQVKIAFF
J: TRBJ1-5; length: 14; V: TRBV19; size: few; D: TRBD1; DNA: TGTGCCAGTAGTCTGCAGGGGGAGGGTCAGCCCCAGCATTTT; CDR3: CASSLQGEGQPQHF
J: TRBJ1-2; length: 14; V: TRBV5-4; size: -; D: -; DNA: TGTGCCAGCAGTCGGGGACAACTTAACTATGGCTACACCTTC; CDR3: CASSRGQLNYGYTF
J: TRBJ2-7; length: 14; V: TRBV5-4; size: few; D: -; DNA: TGTGCCAGCAGCTTGGGGCAGGACTACTACGAGCAGTACTTC; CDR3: CASSLGQDYYEQYF
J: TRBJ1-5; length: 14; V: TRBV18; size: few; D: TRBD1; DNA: TGTGCCGGAAAAACAGGGGGCAATTTACAGCCCCAGCATTTT; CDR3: CAGKTGGNLQPQHF
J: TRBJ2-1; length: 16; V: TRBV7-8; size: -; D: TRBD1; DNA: TGTGCCAGCAGCTTAGTATGGACAGGGGAATACAATGAGCAGTTCTTC; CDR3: CASSLVWTGEYNEQFF
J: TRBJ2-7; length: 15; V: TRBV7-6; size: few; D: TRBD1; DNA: TGTGCCAGCAGCGCCCGGACAGGGCGGTTCGGAGAGCAGTACTTC; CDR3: CASSARTGRFGEQYF
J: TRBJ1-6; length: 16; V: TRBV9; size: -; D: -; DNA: TGTGCCAGCAGCGCGGGGGGGACCTCCGGTAATTCACCCCTCCACTTT; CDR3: CASSAGGTSGNSPLHF
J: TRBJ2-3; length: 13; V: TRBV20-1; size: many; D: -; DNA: TGCAGTGCGCCACAAAAACCCACAGATACGCAGTATTTT; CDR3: CSAPQKPTDTQYF
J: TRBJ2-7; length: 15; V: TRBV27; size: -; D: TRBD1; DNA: TGTGCCAGCAGTTACCACCGGGACAGGGGGCGCGAGCAGTACTTC; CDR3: CASSYHRDRGREQYF
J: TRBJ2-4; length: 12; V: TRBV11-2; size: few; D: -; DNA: TGTGCCAGCAGCCCCTTGGTGAACATTCAGTACTTC; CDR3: CASSPLVNIQYF
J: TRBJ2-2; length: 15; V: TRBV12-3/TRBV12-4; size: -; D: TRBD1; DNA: TGTGCCAGCAGTACCCGGACAGGGACGATCGGGGAGCTGTTTTTT; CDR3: CASSTRTGTIGELFF
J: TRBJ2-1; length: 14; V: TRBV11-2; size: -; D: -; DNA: TGTGCCAGCAGCTCAGACCCAGGGTTGAATGAGCAGTTCTTC; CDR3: CASSSDPGLNEQFF
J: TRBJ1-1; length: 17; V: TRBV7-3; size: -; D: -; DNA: TGTGCCAGCAGCTTAGGTACAAGGGGCATGTGGAACACTGAAGCTTTCTTT; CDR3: CASSLGTRGMWNTEAFF
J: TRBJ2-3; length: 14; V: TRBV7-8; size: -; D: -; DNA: TGTGCCAGCAGCTTATTCGGGAACACAGATACGCAGTATTTT; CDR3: CASSLFGNTDTQYF